Detailed here is one T cell receptor beta chain. The data derive from a study of CD8 T cells in Susac syndrome. The CDR3 has 16 residues. The V and J ends lost 6 bases and 3 bases, in that order; junction bases with no gene match: 6. Germline CDR1 reads SNHLY; CDR2 reads FYNNEI. Random hexamers were used to reverse transcribe about 0.45 to 1 ug of RNA. It was immunoSEQ multiplex PCR that amplified TCR beta CDR3 across 54 Vbeta and 13 Jbeta. TCRdb analysed the immunoSEQ multiplex PCR reads with MiXCR anew, one entry per CDR3 protein. The profile shows roughly 80,000 distinct CDR3 sequences, about 94% of them singletons. The T cells that were sequenced for TCR beta were CD8+ and CD4+ cells from blood. Healthy donors, matched for age and sex, constituted the control group. TEMRA cells were enriched by FACS, and CD4+ and CD8+ T cells were negatively isolated.

The sequence derives from a human donor in good health. The chain joins TRBV2 to TRBJ2-1; 12 positions agree with TRBD1. The material sequenced was CD8+ T cells from PBMCs. This CDR3 is CASRMGQGADYNEQFF. CDR3 coding DNA: TGTGCCAGCAGGATGGGACAGGGGGCGGACTACAATGAGCAGTTCTTC.